This T cell receptor beta chain was sequenced during a study of cytomegalovirus exposure and HLA in healthy donors. Overall study: Most genotyped donors, roughly 83% of more than 300, had Caucasian-associated genetic ancestry. Study-level findings and limits: Trimming of TCR beta V- and J-genes showed a link, identified in a later analysis, to a missense DCLRE1C variant. The investigators catalogued about 170 TCR beta chains as cytomegalovirus-associated. Most TCR sequences showed up rarely, but some public TCRs showed up in many donors.

The PCR ran on 60 Vbeta and 13 Jbeta primers. TCRdb keeps only in-frame clones here, not all; method: immunoSEQ multiplex PCR. Here the sample spans about 180,000 clones, roughly 78% being singletons. Points on this clone: Antigen: not known.

CDR1 is MNHEY and CDR2 is SMNVEV in the germline V gene (reference sequence). Trimming left V 3 bases short and J 8 bases short, with 5 bases between. The CDR3 is 11 amino acids. The J gene is TRBJ2-1, the V gene TRBV27, with D possibly matching TRBD2 (5 bases). The sample consisted of PBMCs. This sequence originates from a woman in her thirties or forties in good health and CMV-seronegative. The CDR3 sequence: CASSFSDEQFF. CDR3 nucleotides: TGTGCCAGCAGTTTTAGCGATGAGCAGTTCTTC.